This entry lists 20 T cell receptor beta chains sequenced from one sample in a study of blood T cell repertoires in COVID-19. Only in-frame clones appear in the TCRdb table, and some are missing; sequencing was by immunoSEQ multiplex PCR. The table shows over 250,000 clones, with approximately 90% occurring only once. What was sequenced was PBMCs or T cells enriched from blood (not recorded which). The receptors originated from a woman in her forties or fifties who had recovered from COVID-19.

This CDR3 is CATSRDVAVEQFF. DNA of the CDR3: TGTGCCACCAGCAGAGATGTAGCGGTGGAGCAGTTCTTC. The genes are TRBV15 and TRBJ2-1, with D possibly TRBD2 on 6 matching bases. The V end lost 0 bases, the J end lost 10 bases, and 10 bases lay between the germline ends. The CDR3 sequence is 13 residues long. Germline V gives CDR1 LNHNV, CDR2 YYDKDF (reference sequence).

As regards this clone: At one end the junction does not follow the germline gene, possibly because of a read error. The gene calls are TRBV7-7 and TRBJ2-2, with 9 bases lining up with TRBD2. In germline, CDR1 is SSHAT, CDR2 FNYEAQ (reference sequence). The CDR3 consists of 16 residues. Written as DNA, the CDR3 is TGTGCTAGCAGCTTTTTGGCGGGAGGGCCCCCCGGGGAGCTGTTTTTT. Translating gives CASSFLAGGPPGELFF.

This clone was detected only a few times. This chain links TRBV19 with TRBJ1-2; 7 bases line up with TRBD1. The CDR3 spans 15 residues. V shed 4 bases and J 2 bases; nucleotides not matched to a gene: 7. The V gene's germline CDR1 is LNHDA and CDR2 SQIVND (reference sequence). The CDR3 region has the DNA TGTGCCAGTAGTAAGATTACAGGGGACAACTATGGCTACACCTTC. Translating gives CASSKITGDNYGYTF.

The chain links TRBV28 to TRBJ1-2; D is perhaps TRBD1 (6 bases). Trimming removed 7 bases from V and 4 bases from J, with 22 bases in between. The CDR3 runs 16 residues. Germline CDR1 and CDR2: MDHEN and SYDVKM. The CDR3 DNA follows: TGTGCCAGCATCCCAAGCGGGGGGCGAGTGAGCTATGGCTACACCTTC. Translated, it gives CASIPSGGRVSYGYTF.

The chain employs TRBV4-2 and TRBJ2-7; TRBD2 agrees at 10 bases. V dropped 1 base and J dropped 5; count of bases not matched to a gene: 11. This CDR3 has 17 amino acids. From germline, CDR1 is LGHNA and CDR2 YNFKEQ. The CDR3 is CASSQVGASGRFHEQYF. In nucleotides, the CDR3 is TGTGCCAGCAGCCAAGTTGGGGCTAGCGGGAGATTCCACGAGCAGTACTTC.

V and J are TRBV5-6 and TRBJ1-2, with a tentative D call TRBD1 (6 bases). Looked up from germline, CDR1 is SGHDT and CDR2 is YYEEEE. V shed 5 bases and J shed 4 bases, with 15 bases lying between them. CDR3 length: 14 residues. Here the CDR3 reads CASSFSGTSYGYTF. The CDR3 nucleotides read TGTGCCAGCAGTTTTTCCGGGACAAGCTATGGCTACACCTTC.

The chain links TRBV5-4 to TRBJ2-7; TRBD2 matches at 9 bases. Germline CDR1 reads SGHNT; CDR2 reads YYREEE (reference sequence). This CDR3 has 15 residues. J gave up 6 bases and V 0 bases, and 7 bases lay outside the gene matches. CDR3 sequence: CASSLGLAVPVEQYF. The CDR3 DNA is TGTGCCAGCAGCTTGGGACTAGCGGTGCCCGTCGAGCAGTACTTC.

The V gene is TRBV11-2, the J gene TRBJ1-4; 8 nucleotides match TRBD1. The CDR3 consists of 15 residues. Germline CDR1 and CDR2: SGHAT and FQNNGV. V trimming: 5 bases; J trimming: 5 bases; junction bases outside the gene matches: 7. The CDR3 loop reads CASSTRTGLNEKLFF. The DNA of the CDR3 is TGTGCCAGCAGCACTCGGACAGGGTTGAATGAAAAACTGTTTTTT. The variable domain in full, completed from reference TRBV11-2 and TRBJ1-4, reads EAGVAQSPRYKIIEKRQSVAFWCNPISGHATLYWYQQILGQGPKLLIQFQNNGVVDDSQLPKDRFSAERLKGVDSTLKIQPAKLEDSAVYLCASSTRTGLNEKLFFGSGTQLSVL.

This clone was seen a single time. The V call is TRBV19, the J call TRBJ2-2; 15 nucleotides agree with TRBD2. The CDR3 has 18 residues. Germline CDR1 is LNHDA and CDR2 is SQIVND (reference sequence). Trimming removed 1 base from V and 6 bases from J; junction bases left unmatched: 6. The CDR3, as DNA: TGTGCCAGTAGTATAGGGACTAGCGGGAGGGCCGGGGCCGGGGAGCTGTTTTTT. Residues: CASSIGTSGRAGAGELFF.

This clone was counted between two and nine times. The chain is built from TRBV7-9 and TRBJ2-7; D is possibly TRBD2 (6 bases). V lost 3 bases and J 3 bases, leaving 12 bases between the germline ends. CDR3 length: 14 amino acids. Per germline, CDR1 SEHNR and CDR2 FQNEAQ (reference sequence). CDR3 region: CASSFGTQVYEQYF. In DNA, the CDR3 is TGTGCCAGCAGCTTCGGGACTCAAGTCTACGAGCAGTACTTC.

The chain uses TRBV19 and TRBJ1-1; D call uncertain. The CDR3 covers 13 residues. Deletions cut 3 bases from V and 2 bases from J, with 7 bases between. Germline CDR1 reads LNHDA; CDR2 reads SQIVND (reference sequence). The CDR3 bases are TGTGCCAGTAGTATGGACTTAAACACTGAAGCTTTCTTT. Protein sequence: CASSMDLNTEAFF.

CDR3 sequence reads: CASSRRQGGEYEQYF. CDR3 coding DNA: TGTGCCAGCAGCCGGAGGCAGGGGGGAGAGTACGAGCAGTACTTC. This chain joins TRBV7-9 and TRBJ2-7; a weak D match, TRBD1 (7 bases). Trimming shortened V by 5 bases and J by 4 bases, and 18 bases separated the two germline ends. CDR1 is SEHNR, CDR2 FQNEAQ, per germline (reference sequence). The CDR3 consists of 15 residues.

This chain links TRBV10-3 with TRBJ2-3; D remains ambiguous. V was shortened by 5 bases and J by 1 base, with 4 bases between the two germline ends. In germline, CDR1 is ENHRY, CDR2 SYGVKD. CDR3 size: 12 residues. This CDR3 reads CAISRGTDTQYF. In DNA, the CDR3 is TGTGCCATCAGTAGAGGCACAGATACGCAGTATTTT.

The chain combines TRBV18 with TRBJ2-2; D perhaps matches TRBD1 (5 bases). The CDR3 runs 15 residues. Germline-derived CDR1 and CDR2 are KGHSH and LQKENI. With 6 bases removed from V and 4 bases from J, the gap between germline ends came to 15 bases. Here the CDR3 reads CASSSVQGATGELFF. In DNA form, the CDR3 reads TGTGCCAGCTCGTCGGTTCAGGGTGCCACCGGGGAGCTGTTTTTT.

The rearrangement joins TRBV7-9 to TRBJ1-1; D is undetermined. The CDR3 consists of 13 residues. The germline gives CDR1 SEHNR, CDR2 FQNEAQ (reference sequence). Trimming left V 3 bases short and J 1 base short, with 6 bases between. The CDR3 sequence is CASSLGTNTEAFF. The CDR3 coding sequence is TGTGCCAGCAGCTTGGGCACGAACACTGAAGCTTTCTTT.

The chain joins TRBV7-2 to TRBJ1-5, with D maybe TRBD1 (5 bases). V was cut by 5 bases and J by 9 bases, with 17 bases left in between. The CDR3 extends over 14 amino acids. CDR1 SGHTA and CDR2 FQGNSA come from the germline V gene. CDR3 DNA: TGTGCCAGCAGCCCGTACACAGGCGCTAGGCCCCAGCATTTT. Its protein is CASSPYTGARPQHF.

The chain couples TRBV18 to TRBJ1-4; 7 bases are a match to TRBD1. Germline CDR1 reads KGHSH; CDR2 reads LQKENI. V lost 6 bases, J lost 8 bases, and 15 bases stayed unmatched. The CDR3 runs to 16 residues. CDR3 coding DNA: TGTGCCAGCTCGCCCACTGACAGGGCGCTTGGGGAAAAACTGTTTTTT. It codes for CASSPTDRALGEKLFF. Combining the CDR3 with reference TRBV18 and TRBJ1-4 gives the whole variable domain NAGVMQNPRHLVRRRGQEARLRCSPMKGHSHVYWYRQLPEEGLKFMVYLQKENIIDESGMPKERFSAEFPKEGPSILRIQQVVRGDSAAYFCASSPTDRALGEKLFFGSGTQLSVL.

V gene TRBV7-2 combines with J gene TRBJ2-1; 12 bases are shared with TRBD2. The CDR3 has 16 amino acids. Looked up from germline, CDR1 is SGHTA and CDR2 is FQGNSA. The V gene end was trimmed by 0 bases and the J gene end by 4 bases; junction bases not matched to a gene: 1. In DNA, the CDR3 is TGTGCCAGCAGCTTAGCCGGACTAGCGGGGTACAATGAGCAGTTCTTC. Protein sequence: CASSLAGLAGYNEQFF.

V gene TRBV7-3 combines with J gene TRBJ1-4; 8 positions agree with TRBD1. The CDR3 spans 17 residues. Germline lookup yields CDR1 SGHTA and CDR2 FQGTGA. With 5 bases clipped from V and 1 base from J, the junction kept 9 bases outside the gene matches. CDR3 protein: CASSPPGQAKTNEKLFF. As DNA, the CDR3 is TGTGCCAGCAGCCCGCCGGGACAGGCGAAAACTAATGAAAAACTGTTTTTT.

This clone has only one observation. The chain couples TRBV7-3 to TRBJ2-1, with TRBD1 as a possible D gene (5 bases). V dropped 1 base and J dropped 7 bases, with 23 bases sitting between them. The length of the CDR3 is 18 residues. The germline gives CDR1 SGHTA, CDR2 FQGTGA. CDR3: CASSLRPAKSVGANEQFF. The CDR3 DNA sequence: TGTGCCAGCAGCTTAAGGCCCGCTAAGAGCGTTGGGGCGAATGAGCAGTTCTTC.